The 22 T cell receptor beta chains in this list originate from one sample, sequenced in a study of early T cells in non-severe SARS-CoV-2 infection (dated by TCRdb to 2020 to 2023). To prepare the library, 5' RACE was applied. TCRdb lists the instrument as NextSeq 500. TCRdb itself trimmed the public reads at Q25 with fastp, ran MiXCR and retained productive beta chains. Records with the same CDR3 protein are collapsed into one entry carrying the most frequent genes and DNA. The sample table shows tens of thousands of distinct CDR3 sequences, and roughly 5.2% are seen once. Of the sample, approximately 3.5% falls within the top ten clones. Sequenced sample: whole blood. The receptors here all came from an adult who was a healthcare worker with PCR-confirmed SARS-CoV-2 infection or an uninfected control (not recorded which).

The CDR3 region is CASGSRGYEQYF. The CDR3 DNA sequence: TGTGCCAGCGGGTCCCGGGGCTACGAGCAGTACTTC. The genes are TRBV11-2 and TRBJ2-7; a possible D gene is TRBD2 (5 bases). V was cut by 8 bases and J by 3 bases, with 11 bases left in between. CDR1 is SGHAT and CDR2 is FQNNGV in the germline V gene. The CDR3 contains 12 residues.

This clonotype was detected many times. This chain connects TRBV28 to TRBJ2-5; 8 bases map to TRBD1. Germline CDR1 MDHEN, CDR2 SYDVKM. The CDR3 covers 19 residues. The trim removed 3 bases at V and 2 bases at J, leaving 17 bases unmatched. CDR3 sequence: CASSFTDGDRPRLQETQYF. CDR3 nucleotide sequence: TGTGCCAGCAGTTTCACGGACGGGGACAGGCCGAGACTACAAGAGACCCAGTACTTC.

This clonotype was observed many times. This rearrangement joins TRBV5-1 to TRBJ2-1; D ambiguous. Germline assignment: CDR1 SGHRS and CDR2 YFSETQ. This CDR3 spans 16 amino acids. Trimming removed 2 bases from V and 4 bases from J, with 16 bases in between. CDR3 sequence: CASSFNLGGNYNEQFF. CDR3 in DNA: TGCGCCAGCAGCTTCAATCTGGGCGGAAATTACAATGAGCAGTTCTTC.

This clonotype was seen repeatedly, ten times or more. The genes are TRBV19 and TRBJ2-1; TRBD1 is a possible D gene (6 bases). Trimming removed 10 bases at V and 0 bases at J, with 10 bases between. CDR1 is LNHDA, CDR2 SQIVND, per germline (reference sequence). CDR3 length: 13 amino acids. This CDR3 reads CATDSGSYNEQFF. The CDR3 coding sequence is TGTGCCACGGACAGCGGCTCCTACAATGAGCAGTTCTTC.

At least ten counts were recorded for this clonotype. CDR3 residues: CASFAGTRGQETQYF. The CDR3 DNA reads TGTGCCAGTTTTGCCGGGACCAGGGGCCAAGAGACCCAGTACTTC. This sequence joins TRBV6-6 and TRBJ2-5, with D possibly matching TRBD1 (6 bases). The germline V and J ends were trimmed by 9 bases and 1 base, with 18 bases remaining between them. This CDR3 is built from 15 residues. Per germline, CDR1 MNHNY and CDR2 SVGAGI (reference sequence).

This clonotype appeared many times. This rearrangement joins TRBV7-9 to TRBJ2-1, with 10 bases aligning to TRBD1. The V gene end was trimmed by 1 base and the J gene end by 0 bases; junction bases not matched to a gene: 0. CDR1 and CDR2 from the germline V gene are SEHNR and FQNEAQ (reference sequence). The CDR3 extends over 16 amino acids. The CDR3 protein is CASSLGDRGSYNEQFF. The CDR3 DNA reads TGTGCCAGCAGCTTAGGGGACAGGGGCTCCTACAATGAGCAGTTCTTC.

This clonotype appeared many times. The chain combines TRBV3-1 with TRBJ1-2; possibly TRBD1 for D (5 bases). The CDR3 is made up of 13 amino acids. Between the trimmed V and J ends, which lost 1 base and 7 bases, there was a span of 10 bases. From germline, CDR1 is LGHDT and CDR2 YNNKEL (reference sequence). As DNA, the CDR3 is TGTGCCAGCAGCCAAGGTACAGGAGGTGGCTACACCTTC. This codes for CASSQGTGGGYTF. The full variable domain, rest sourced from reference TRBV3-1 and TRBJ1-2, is DTAVSQTPKYLVTQMGNDKSIKCEQNLGHDTMYWYKQDSKKFLKIMFSYNNKELIINETVPNRFSPKSPDKAHLNLHINSLELGDSAVYFCASSQGTGGGYTFGSGTRLTVV.

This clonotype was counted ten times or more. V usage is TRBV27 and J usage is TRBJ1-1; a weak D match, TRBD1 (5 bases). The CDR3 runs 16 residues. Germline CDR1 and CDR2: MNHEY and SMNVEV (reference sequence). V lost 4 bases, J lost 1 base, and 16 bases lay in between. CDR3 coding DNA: TGTGCCAGCAGTTCAAGATCGGGGCAGTGGAACACTGAAGCTTTCTTT. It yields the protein CASSSRSGQWNTEAFF.

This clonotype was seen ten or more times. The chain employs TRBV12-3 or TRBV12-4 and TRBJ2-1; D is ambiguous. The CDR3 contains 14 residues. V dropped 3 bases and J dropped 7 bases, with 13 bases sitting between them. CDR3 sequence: CASSFGVESNEQFF. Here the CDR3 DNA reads TGTGCCAGCAGTTTCGGTGTGGAAAGTAATGAGCAGTTCTTC.

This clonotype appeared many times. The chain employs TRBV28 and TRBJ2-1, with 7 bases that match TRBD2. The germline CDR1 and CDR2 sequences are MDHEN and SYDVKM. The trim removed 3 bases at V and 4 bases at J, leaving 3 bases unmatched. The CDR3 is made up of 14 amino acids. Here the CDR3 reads CASSFSGIYNEQFF. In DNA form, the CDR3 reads TGTGCCAGCAGTTTCAGCGGGATATACAATGAGCAGTTCTTC. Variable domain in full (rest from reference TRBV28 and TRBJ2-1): DVKVTQSSRYLVKRTGEKVFLECVQDMDHENMFWYRQDPGLGLRLIYFSYDVKMKEKGDIPEGYSVSREKKERFSLILESASTNQTSMYLCASSFSGIYNEQFFGPGTRLTVL.

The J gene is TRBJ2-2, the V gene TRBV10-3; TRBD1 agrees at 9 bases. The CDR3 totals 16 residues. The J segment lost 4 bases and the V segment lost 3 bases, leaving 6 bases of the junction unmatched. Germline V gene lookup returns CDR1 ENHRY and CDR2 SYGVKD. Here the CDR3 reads CAISDPGTGITGELFF. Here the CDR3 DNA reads TGTGCCATCAGTGACCCCGGGACAGGGATCACCGGGGAGCTGTTTTTT.

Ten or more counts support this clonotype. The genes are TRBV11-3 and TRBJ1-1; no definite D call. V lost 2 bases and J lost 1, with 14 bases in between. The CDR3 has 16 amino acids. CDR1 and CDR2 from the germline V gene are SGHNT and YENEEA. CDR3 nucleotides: TGTGCCAGCAGCTTATCCCAATTAGGCACGAACACTGAAGCTTTCTTT. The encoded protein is CASSLSQLGTNTEAFF.

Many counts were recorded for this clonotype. CDR3 in DNA: TGTGCCAGCAGCCAGGATGGACTAGCTCCTGAGCAGTTCTTC. This translates into CASSQDGLAPEQFF. The chain employs TRBV4-2 and TRBJ2-1, with 8 nucleotides matching TRBD2. CDR1 is LGHNA and CDR2 is YNFKEQ in the germline V gene. The junction had 7 bases not matched to a gene; V was cut back by 3 bases and J by 9 bases. The CDR3 length is 14 residues.

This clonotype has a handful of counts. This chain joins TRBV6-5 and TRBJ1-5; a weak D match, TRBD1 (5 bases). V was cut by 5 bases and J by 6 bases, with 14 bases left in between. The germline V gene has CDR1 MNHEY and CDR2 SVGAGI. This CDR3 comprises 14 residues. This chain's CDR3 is CASSEQAGSQPQHF. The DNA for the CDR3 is TGTGCCAGCAGTGAACAGGCCGGGAGTCAGCCCCAGCATTTT.

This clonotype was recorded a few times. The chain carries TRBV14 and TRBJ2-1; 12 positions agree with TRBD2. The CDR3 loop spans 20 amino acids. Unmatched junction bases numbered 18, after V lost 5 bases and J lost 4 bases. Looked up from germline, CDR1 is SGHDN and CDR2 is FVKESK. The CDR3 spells CASSVPGTAIGLAGYNEQFF. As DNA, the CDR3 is TGTGCCAGCAGCGTCCCCGGGACAGCGATCGGACTAGCGGGATACAATGAGCAGTTCTTC.

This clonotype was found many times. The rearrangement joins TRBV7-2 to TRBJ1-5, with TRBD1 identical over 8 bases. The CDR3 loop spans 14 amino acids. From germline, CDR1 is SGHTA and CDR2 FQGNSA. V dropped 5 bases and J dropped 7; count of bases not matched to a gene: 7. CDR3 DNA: TGTGCCAGCAGCCGGACAGGGAACGGCCAGCCCCAGCATTTT. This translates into CASSRTGNGQPQHF.

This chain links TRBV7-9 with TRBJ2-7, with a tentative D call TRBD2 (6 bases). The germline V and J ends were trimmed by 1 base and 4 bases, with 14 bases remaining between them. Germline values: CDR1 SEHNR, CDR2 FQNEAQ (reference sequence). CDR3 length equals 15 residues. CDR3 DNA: TGTGCCAGCAGCTTAGAGGGGCAGGGACTGTACGAGCAGTACTTC. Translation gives CASSLEGQGLYEQYF.

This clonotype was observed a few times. For the CDR3, the DNA is TGTGCCAGCAGTCCAGACCCGGACAGCCAAGAGACCCAGTACTTC. Translating gives CASSPDPDSQETQYF. V gene TRBV11-2 combines with J gene TRBJ2-5; possible D gene TRBD1, 6 bases. CDR3 size: 15 residues. The germline V gene encodes CDR1 SGHAT and CDR2 FQNNGV. V lost 6 bases to trimming and J lost 1 base, with 15 bases between them.

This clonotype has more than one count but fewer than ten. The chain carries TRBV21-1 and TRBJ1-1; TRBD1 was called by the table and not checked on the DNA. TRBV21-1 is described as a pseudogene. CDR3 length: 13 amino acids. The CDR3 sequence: CASSRGGKAEAFF. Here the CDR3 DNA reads TGTGCCAGCAGCAGAGGGGGGAAGGCTGAAGCTTTCTTT.

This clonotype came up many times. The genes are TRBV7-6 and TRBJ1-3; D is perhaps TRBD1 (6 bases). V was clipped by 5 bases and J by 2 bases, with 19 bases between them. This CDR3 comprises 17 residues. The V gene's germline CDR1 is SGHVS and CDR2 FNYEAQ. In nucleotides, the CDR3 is TGTGCCAGCAGCCTTGACCCAATACAGGGTCCTGGAAACACCATATATTTT. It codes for CASSLDPIQGPGNTIYF.

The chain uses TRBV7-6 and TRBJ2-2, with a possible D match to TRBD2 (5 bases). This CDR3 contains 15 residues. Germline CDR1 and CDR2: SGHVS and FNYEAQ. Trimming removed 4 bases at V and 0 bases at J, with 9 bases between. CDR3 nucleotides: TGTGCCAGCAGCTATAGCGCTGCGAACACCGGGGAGCTGTTTTTT. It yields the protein CASSYSAANTGELFF.

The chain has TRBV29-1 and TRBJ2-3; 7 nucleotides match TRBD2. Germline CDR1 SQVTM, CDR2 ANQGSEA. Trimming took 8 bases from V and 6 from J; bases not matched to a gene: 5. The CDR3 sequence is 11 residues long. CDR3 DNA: TGCAGCCGATTAGCGGGCGATACGCAGTATTTT. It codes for CSRLAGDTQYF.